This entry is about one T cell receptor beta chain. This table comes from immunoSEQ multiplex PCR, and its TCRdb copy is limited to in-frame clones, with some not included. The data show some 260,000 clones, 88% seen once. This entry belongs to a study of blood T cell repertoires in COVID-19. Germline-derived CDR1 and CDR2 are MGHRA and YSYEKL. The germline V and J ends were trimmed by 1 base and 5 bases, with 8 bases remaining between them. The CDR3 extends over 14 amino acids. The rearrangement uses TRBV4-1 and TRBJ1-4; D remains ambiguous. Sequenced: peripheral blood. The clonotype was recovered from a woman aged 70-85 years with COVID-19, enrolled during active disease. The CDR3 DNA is TGCGCCAGCAGCCAAGCACAGATAAATGAAAAACTGTTTTTT. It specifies CASSQAQINEKLFF.